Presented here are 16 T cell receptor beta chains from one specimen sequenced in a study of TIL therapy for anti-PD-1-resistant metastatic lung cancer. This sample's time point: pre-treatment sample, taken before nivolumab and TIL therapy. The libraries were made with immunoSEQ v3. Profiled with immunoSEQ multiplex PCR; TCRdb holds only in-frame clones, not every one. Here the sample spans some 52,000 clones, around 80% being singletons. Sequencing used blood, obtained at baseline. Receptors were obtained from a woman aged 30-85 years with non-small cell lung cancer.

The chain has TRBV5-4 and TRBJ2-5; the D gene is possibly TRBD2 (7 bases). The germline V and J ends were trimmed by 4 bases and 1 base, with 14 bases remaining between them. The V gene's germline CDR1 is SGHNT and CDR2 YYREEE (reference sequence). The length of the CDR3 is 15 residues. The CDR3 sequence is CASSRSAGAQETQYF. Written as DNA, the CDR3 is TGTGCCAGCAGCCGGTCGGCGGGGGCCCAAGAGACCCAGTACTTC.

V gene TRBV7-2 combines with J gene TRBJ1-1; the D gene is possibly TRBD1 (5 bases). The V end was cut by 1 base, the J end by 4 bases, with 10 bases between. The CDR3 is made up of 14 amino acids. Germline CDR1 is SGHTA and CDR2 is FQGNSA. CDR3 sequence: CASSLGGGTTEAFF. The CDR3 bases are TGTGCCAGCAGCTTAGGCGGGGGAACCACTGAAGCTTTCTTT.

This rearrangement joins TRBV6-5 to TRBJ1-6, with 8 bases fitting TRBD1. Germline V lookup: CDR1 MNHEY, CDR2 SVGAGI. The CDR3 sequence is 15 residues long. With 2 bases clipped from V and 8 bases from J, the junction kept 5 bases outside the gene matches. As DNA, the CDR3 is TGTGCCAGCAGTTACGGGGGGACAGGTGATTCACCCCTCCACTTT. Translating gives CASSYGGTGDSPLHF.

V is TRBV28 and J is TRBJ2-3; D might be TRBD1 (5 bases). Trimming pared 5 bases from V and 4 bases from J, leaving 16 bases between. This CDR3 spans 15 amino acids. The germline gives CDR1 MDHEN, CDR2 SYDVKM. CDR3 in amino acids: CASSRATDSPDTQYF. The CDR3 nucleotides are TGTGCCAGCAGTAGGGCGACAGACTCCCCAGATACGCAGTATTTT.

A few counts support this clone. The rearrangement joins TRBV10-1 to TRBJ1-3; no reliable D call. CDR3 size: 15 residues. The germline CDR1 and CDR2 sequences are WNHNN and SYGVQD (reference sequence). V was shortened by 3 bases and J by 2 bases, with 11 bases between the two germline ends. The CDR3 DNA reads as TGCGCCAGCAGTGATTCCCAGGACCCTGGAAACACCATATATTTT. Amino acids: CASSDSQDPGNTIYF.

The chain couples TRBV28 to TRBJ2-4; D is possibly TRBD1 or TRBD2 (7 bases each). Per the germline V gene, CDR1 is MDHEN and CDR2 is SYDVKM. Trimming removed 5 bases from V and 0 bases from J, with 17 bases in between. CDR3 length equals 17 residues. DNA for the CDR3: TGTGCCAGCAGTCCCAGCGGGGACAGCATAGCCAAAAACATTCAGTACTTC. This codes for CASSPSGDSIAKNIQYF.

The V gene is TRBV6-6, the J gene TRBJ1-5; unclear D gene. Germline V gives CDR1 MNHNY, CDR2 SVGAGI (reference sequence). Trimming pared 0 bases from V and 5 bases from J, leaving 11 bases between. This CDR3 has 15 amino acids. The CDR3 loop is CASSYSSGLDQPQHF. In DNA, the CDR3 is TGTGCCAGCAGTTACTCGTCCGGATTAGATCAGCCCCAGCATTTT.

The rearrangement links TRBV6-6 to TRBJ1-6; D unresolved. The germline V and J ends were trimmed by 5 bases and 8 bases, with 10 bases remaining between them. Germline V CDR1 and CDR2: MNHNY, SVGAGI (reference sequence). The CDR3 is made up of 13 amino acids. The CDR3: CASSREPDSPLHF. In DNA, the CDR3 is TGTGCCAGCAGTCGCGAACCGGATTCACCCCTCCACTTT.

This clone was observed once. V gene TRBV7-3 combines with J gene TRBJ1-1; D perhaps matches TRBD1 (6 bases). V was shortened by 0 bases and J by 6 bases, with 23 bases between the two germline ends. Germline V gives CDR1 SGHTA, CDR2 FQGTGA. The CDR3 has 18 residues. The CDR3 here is CASSLTPRGARAGAEAFF. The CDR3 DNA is TGTGCCAGCAGCTTAACGCCGAGGGGGGCGCGGGCCGGCGCTGAAGCTTTCTTT.

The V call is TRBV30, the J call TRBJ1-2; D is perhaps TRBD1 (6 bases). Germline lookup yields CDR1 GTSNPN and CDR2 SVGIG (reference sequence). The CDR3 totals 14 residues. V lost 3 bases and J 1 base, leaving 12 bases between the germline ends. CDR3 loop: CAWRAQGNNYGYTF. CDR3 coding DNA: TGTGCCTGGAGAGCACAGGGCAATAACTATGGCTACACCTTC.

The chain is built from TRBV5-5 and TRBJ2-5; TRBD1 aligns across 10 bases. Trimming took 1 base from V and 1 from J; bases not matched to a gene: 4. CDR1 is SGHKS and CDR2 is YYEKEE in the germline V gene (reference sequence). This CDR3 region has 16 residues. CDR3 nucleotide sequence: TGTGCCAGCAGCTTGAGGAGGGACAGGGGCCAAGAGACCCAGTACTTC. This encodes CASSLRRDRGQETQYF.

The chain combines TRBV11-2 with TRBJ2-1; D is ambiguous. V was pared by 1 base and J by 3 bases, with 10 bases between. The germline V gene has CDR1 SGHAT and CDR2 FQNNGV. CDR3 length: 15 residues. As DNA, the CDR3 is TGTGCCAGCAGCTTAGTGGCTAGTAGCTACAATGAGCAGTTCTTC. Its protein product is CASSLVASSYNEQFF.

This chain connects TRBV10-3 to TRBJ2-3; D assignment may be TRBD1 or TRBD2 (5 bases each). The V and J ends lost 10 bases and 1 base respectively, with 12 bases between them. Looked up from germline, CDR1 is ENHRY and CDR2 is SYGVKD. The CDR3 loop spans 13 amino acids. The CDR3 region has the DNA TGTGCCACCCTGGGACGAGGCACAGATACGCAGTATTTT. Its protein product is CATLGRGTDTQYF.

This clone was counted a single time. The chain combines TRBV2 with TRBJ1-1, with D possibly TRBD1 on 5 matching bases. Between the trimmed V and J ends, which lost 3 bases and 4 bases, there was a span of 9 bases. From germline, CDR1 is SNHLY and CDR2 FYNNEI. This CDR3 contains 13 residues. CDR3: CASSELGPTEAFF. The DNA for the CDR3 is TGTGCCAGCAGTGAGTTGGGGCCCACTGAAGCTTTCTTT. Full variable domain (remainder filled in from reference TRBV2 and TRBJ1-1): EPEVTQTPSHQVTQMGQEVILRCVPISNHLYFYWYRQILGQKVEFLVSFYNNEISEKSEIFDDQFSVERPDGSNFTLKIRSTKLEDSAMYFCASSELGPTEAFFGQGTRLTVV.

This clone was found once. The CDR3 region has the DNA TGCGCCAGCAGCCAGGCGAGCACCGAGCAGTTCTTC. Translated, it gives CASSQASTEQFF. This chain links TRBV5-1 with TRBJ2-1; no definite D call. Trimming shortened V by 4 bases and J by 10 bases, and 12 bases separated the two germline ends. The length of the CDR3 is 12 residues. Germline CDR1 reads SGHRS; CDR2 reads YFSETQ.

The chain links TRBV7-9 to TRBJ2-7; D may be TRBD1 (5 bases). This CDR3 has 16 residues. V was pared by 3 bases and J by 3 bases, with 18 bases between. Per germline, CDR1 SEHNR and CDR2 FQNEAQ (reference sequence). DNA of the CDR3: TGTGCCAGCAGCTTCTCCGACCCAGGGCAGGACTACGAGCAGTACTTC. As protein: CASSFSDPGQDYEQYF.